This T cell receptor (beta chain) was retrieved from a study of blood T cell repertoires in COVID-19. Across the study: Samples came from the United States, Italy and Spain, spanning acute and convalescent COVID-19.

The CDR3 loop spans 13 amino acids. Germline V gene sequence: CDR1 MNHNY, CDR2 SVGAGI (reference sequence). V lost 4 bases and J 8 bases, leaving 14 bases between the germline ends. In the authors' methods: Reference gene primer amplification yielded estimated nucleated cell counts. TCRdb keeps only in-frame clones here, not all; method: immunoSEQ multiplex PCR. For V, J and clone size, that table is used; D and trimming come from the DNA. The data contain 250,000 to 400,000 clones, 88% of them singletons. Patients at the Seattle site were enrolled during active infection and followed longitudinally. The material sequenced was peripheral blood. This chain connects TRBV6-6 to TRBJ1-2; D possibly corresponds to TRBD1 (5 bases). This receptor was taken from a woman aged 30 to 39 with COVID-19, enrolled during active disease. This chain's CDR3 is CASSSQGLEGYTF. The DNA of the CDR3 is TGTGCCAGCAGTTCGCAGGGATTAGAAGGCTACACCTTC.